Each of the 4 T cell receptor beta chains below was sequenced from the same sample in a study of control samples from healthy donors and cancer patients. Clones were read by immunoSEQ multiplex PCR, and TCRdb kept only the in-frame ones, dropping some. The sample includes 55,000 to 65,000 clones, more than 70% of them seen just once. Sequenced material: PBMCs. These TCRs come from a woman aged 60-75 years with lung cancer.

A remark on this clone: The identical CDR3 is also encoded by other nucleotide sequences in the sample. The chain carries TRBV3-1 (or the pseudogene TRBV3-2) and TRBJ1-2; D is undetermined. Germline values: CDR1 LGHDT, CDR2 YNNKEL (reference sequence). The CDR3 consists of 13 residues. Trimming took 4 bases from V and 3 from J, leaving 9 bases between them. The CDR3 loop is CASSPTKDYGYTF. CDR3 in DNA: TGTGCCAGCAGCCCCACGAAGGACTATGGCTACACCTTC.

The CDR3 DNA reads as TGTGCCAGCAGCCAAAGTGGGTTAGGTCTCGGGGAGCTGTTTTTT. Amino acids: CASSQSGLGLGELFF. The V gene is TRBV9, the J gene TRBJ2-2; D remains ambiguous. This CDR3 has 15 amino acids. The V end lost 4 bases, the J end lost 7 bases, and 17 bases lay between the germline ends. Germline-derived CDR1 and CDR2 are SGDLS and YYNGEE.

The CDR3 spells CAIREGGSTEAFF. Written as DNA, the CDR3 is TGTGCCATCAGGGAAGGGGGCTCCACTGAAGCTTTCTTT. This chain connects TRBV10-3 to TRBJ1-1; 7 nucleotides agree with TRBD1. V gave up 6 bases and J gave up 4 bases; unmatched junction bases: 5. CDR3 length: 13 amino acids. CDR1 and CDR2 from the germline V gene are ENHRY and SYGVKD.

This chain joins TRBV19 and TRBJ1-4; D might be TRBD1 (5 bases). CDR1 LNHDA and CDR2 SQIVND come from the germline V gene (reference sequence). Trimming took 7 bases from V and 4 from J, leaving 19 bases between them. This CDR3 spans 16 amino acids. As DNA, the CDR3 is TGTGCCAGTAAGGTGGCCCCGGGACGGGATAATGAAAAACTGTTTTTT. This sequence encodes CASKVAPGRDNEKLFF.